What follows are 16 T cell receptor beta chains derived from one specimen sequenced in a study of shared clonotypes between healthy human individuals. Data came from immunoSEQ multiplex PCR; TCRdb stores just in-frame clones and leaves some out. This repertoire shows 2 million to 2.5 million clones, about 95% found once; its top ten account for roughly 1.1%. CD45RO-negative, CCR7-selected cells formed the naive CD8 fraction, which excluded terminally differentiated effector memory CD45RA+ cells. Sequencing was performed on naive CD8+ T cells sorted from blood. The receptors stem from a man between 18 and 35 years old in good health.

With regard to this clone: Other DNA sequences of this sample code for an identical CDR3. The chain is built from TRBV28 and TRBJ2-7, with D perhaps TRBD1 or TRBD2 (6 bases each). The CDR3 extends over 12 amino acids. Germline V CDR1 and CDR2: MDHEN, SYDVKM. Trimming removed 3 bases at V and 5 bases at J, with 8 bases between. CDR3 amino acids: CASSLGGDEQYF. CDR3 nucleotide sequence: TGTGCCAGCAGTTTGGGGGGCGACGAGCAGTACTTC.

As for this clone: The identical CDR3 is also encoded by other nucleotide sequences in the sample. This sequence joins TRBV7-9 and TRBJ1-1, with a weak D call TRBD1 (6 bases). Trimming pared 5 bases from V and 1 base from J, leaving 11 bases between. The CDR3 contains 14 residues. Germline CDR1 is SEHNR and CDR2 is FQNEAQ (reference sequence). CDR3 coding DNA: TGTGCCAGCAGCCCAGGGGACGGGAACACTGAAGCTTTCTTT. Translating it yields CASSPGDGNTEAFF.

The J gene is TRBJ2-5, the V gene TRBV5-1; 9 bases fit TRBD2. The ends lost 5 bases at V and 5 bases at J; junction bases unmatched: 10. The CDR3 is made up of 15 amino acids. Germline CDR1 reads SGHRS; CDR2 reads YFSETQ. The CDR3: CASSEPGLAGETQYF. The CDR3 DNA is TGCGCCAGCAGTGAACCGGGACTAGCTGGGGAGACCCAGTACTTC.

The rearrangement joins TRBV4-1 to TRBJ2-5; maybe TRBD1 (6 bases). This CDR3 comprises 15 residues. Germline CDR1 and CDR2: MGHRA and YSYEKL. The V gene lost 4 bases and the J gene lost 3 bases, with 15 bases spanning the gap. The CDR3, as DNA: TGCGCCAGCAGCCCCCTCGGAGAGGGGGAAGAGACCCAGTACTTC. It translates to CASSPLGEGEETQYF.

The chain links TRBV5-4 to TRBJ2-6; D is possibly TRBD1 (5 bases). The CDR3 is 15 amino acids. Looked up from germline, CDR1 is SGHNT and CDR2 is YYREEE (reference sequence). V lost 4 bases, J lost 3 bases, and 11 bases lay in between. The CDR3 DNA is TGTGCCAGCAGCCTCGACAGTGGTGGGGCCAACGTCCTGACTTTC. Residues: CASSLDSGGANVLTF.

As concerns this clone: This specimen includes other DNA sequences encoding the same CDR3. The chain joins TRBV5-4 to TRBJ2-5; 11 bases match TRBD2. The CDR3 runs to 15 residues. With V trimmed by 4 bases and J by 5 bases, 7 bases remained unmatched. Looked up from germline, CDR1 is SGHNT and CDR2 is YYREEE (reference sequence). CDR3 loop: CASSPGVAGGETQYF. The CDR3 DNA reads TGTGCCAGCAGCCCCGGGGTAGCGGGAGGGGAGACCCAGTACTTC.

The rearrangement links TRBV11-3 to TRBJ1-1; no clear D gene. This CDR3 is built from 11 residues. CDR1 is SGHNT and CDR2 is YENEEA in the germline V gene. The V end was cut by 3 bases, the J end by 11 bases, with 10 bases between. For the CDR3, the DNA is TGTGCCAGCAGCTTCGGGCTTGTGGCTTTCTTT. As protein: CASSFGLVAFF.

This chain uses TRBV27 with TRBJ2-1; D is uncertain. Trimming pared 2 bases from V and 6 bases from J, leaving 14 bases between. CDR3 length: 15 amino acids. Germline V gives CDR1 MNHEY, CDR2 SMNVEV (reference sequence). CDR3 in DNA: TGTGCCAGCAGTTTAGCCCTAGTTGCCGTCAATGAGCAGTTCTTC. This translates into CASSLALVAVNEQFF.

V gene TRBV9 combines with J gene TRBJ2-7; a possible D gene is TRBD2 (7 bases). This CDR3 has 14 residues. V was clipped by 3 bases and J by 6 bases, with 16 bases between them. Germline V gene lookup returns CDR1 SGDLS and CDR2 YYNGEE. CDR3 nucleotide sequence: TGTGCCAGCAGCGGGGAGGGGGTAGTCGGCGAGCAGTACTTC. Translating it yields CASSGEGVVGEQYF.

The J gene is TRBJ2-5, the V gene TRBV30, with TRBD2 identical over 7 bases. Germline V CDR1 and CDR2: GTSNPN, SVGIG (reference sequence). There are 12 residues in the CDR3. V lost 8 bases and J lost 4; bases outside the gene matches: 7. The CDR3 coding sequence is TGTGCCGGATCGTCGGGAGGAGAGACCCAGTACTTC. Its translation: CAGSSGGETQYF. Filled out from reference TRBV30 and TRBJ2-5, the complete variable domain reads SQTIHQWPATLVQPVGSPLSLECTVEGTSNPNLYWYRQAAGRGLQLLFYSVGIGQISSEVPQNLSASRPQDRQFILSSKKLLLSDSGFYLCAGSSGGETQYFGPGTRLLVL.

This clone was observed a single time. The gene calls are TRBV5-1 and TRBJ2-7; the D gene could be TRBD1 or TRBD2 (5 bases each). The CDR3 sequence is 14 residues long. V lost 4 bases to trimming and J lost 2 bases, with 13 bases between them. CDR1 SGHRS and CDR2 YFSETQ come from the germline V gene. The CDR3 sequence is CASSVGTDTYEQYF. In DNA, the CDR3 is TGCGCCAGCAGCGTAGGGACGGACACCTACGAGCAGTACTTC.

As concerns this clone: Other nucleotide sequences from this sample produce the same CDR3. The CDR3 reads CASSLTEAFF. The CDR3 DNA reads as TGTGCCAGCAGCTTAACCGAAGCTTTCTTT. The V call is TRBV11-2, the J call TRBJ1-1; D gene uncertain. With 2 bases removed from V and 8 bases from J, the gap between germline ends came to 3 bases. CDR1 and CDR2 (germline): SGHAT, FQNNGV. The CDR3 contains 10 residues.

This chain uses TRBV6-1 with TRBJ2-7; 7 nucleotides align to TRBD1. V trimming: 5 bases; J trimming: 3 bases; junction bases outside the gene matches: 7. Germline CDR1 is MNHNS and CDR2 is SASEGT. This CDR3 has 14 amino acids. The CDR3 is CASSPRGTDYEQYF. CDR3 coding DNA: TGTGCCAGCAGTCCTAGGGGGACAGACTACGAGCAGTACTTC.

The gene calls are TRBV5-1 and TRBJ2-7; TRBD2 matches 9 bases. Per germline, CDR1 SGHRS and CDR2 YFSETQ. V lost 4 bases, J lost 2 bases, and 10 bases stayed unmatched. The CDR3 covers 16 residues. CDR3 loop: CASSVELAGLTYEQYF. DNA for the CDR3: TGCGCCAGCAGCGTAGAGCTAGCGGGGCTAACCTACGAGCAGTACTTC.

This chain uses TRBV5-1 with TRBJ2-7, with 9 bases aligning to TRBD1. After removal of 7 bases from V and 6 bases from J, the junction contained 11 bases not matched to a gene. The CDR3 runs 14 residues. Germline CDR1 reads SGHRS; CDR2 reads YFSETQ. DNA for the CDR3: TGCGCCAGCGGGGCCGGGACAGGGAGCTTCGAGCAGTACTTC. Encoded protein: CASGAGTGSFEQYF.

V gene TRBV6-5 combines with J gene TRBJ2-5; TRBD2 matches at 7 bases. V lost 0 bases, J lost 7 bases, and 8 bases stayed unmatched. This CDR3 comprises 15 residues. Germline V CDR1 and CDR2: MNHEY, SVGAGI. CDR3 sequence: CASSYSTPPGGTQYF. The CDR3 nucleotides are TGTGCCAGCAGTTACTCGACCCCCCCGGGGGGGACCCAGTACTTC.